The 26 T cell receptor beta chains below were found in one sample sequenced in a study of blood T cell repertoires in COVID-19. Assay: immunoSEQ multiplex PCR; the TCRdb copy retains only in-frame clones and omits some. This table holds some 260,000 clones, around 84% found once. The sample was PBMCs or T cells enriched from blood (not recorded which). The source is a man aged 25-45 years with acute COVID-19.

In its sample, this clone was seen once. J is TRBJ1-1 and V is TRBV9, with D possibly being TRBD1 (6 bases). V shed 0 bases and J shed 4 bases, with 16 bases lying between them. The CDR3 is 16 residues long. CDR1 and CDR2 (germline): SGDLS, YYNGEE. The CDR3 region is CASSVGQAGWGTEAFF. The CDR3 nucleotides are TGTGCCAGCAGCGTAGGACAGGCTGGGTGGGGCACTGAAGCTTTCTTT.

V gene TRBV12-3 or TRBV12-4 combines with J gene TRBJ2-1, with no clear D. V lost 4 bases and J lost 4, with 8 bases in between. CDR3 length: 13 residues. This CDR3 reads CASSSQAYNEQFF. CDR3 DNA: TGTGCCAGCAGTTCCCAGGCGTACAATGAGCAGTTCTTC.

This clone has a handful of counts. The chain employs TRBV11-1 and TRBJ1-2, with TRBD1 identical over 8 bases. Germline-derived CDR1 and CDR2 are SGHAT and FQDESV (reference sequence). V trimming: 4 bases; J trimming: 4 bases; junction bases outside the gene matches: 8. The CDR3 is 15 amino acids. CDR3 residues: CASSSTSTGGYGYTF. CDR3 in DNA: TGTGCCAGCAGCTCGACCTCTACAGGGGGCTATGGCTACACCTTC. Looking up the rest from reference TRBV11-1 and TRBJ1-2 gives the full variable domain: EAEVAQSPRYKITEKSQAVAFWCDPISGHATLYWYRQILGQGPELLVQFQDESVVDDSQLPKDRFSAERLKGVDSTLKIQPAELGDSAMYLCASSSTSTGGYGYTFGSGTRLTVV.

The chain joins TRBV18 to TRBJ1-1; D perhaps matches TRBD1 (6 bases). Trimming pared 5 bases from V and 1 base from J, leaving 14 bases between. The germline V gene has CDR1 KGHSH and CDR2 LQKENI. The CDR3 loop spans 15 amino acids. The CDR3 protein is CASSSQGGPNTEAFF. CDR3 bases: TGTGCCAGCTCATCACAAGGGGGACCGAACACTGAAGCTTTCTTT.

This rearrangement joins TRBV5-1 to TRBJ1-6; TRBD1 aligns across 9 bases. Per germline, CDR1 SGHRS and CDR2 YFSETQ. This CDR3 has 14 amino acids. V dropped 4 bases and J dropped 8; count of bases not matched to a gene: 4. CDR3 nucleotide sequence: TGCGCCAGCAGCATAACAGGGGGCGATTCACCCCTCCACTTT. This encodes CASSITGGDSPLHF.

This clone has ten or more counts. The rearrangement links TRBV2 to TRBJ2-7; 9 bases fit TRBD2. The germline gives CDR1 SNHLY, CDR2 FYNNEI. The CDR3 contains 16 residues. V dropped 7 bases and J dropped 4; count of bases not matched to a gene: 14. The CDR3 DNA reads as TGTGCCAGCACAGAGGGCCTAGCGGGAACGGGATACGAGCAGTACGTC. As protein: CASTEGLAGTGYEQYV.

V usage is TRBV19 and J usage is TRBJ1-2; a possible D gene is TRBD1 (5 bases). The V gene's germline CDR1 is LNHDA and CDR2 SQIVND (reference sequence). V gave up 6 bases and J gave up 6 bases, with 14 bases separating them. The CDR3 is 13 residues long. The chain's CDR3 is CASSLDREDGYTF. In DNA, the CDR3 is TGTGCCAGTAGCCTTGACAGAGAGGATGGCTACACCTTC.

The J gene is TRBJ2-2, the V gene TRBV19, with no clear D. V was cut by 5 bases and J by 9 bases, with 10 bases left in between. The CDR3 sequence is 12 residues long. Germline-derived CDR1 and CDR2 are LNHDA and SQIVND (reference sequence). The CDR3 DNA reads TGTGCCAGTAGTCCGGTATCCCGGGAGCTGTTTTTT. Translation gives CASSPVSRELFF.

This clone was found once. CDR3 DNA sequence: TGTGCCAGCACCTTAGCGGGAGGTGGGGAGACCCAGTACTTC. It codes for CASTLAGGGETQYF. V usage is TRBV5-4 and J usage is TRBJ2-5; 10 nucleotides line up with TRBD2. After removal of 6 bases from V and 5 bases from J, the junction contained 7 bases not matched to a gene. CDR1 and CDR2 from the germline V gene are SGHNT and YYREEE (reference sequence). The CDR3 length is 14 residues.

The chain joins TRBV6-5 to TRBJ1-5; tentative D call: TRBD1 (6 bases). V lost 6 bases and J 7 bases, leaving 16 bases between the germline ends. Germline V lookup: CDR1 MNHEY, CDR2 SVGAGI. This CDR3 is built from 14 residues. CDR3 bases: TGTGCCAGCAGCCAACAACAGGGACCGCAGCCCCAGCATTTT. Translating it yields CASSQQQGPQPQHF.

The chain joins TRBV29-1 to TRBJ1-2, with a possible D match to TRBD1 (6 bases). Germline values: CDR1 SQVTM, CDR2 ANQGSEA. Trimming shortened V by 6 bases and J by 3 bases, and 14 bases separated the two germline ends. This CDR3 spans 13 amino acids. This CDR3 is CSVRGGEDYGYTF. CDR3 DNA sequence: TGCAGCGTGAGAGGGGGGGAGGACTATGGCTACACCTTC.

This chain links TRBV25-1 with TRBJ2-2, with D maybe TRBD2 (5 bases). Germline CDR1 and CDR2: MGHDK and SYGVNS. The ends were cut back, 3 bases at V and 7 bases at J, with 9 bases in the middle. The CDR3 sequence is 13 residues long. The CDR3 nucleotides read TGTGCCAGCAGTGATGGGAGAGGCGGGGAGCTGTTTTTT. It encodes CASSDGRGGELFF. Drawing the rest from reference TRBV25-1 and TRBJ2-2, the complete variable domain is EADIYQTPRYLVIGTGKKITLECSQTMGHDKMYWYQQDPGMELHLIHYSYGVNSTEKGDLSSESTVSRIRTEHFPLTLESARPSHTSQYLCASSDGRGGELFFGEGSRLTVL.

As DNA, the CDR3 is TGTGCCAGCAGCTTAGGTCAGGGCAGTGAAAAACTGTTTTTT. This gives the protein CASSLGQGSEKLFF. This sequence joins TRBV11-2 and TRBJ1-4; D might be TRBD1 (5 bases). V was shortened by 1 base and J by 7 bases, with 10 bases between the two germline ends. Germline values: CDR1 SGHAT, CDR2 FQNNGV. CDR3 length equals 14 residues. The variable domain in full, completed from reference TRBV11-2 and TRBJ1-4, reads EAGVAQSPRYKIIEKRQSVAFWCNPISGHATLYWYQQILGQGPKLLIQFQNNGVVDDSQLPKDRFSAERLKGVDSTLKIQPAKLEDSAVYLCASSLGQGSEKLFFGSGTQLSVL.

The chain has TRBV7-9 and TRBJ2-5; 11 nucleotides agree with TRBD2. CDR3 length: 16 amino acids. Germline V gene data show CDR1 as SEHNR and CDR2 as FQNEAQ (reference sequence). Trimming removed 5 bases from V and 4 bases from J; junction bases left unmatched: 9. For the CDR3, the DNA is TGTGCCAGCAGCAGAACCGGGACTAGCGGAGGAGAGACCCAGTACTTC. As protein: CASSRTGTSGGETQYF. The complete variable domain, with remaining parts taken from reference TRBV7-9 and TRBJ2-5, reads DTGVSQNPRHKITKRGQNVTFRCDPISEHNRLYWYRQTLGQGPEFLTYFQNEAQLEKSRLLSDRFSAERPKGSFSTLEIQRTEQGDSAMYLCASSRTGTSGGETQYFGPGTRLLVL.

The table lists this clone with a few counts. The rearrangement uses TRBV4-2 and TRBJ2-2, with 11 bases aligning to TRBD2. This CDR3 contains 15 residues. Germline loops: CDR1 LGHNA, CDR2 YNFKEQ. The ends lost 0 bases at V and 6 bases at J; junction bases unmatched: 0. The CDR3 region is CASSQDSGGAGELFF. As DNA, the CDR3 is TGTGCCAGCAGCCAAGATAGCGGGGGGGCCGGGGAGCTGTTTTTT.

The CDR3 sequence is CSVGAGGGDYGYTF. CDR3 coding DNA: TGCAGCGTTGGGGCTGGGGGGGGAGACTATGGCTACACCTTC. This chain joins TRBV29-1 and TRBJ1-2; TRBD1 is a possible D gene (5 bases). Germline CDR1 is SQVTM and CDR2 is ANQGSEA. CDR3 length: 14 residues. Trimming removed 4 bases from V and 3 bases from J, with 15 bases in between.

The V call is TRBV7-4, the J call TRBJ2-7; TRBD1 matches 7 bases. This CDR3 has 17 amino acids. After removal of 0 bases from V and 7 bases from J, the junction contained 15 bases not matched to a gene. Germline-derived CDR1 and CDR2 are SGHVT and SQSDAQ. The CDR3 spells CASSLARHPTRGLEQYV. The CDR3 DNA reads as TGTGCCAGCAGCTTAGCCCGCCATCCCACTAGGGGGCTTGAGCAGTACGTC.

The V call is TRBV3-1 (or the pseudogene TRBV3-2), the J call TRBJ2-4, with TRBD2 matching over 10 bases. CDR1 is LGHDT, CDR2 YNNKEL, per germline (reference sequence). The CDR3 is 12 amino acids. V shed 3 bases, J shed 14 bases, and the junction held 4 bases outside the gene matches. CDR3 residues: CASSHSGTSEYF. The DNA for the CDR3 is TGTGCCAGCAGCCACTCCGGGACTAGCGAGTACTTC.

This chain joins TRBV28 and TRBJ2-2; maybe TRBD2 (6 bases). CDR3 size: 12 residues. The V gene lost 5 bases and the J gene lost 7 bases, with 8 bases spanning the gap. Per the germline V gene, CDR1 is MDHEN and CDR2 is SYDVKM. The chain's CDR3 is CASSGRNGELFF. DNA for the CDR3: TGTGCCAGCAGTGGGAGGAACGGGGAGCTGTTTTTT.

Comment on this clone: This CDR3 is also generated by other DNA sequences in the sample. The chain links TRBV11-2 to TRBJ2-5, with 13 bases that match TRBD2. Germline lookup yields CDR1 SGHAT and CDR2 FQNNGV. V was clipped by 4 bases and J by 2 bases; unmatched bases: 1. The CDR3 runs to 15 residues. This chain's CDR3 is CASSSGLAGQETQYF. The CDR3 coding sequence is TGTGCCAGCAGCTCGGGACTAGCGGGACAAGAGACCCAGTACTTC.

CDR3 loop: CASSQSGQRMNTEAFF. DNA for the CDR3: TGTGCCAGCAGCCAATCGGGACAGCGAATGAACACTGAAGCTTTCTTT. The chain has TRBV3-1 (or the pseudogene TRBV3-2) and TRBJ1-1; 7 positions match TRBD1. Germline assignment: CDR1 LGHDT and CDR2 YNNKEL (reference sequence). V lost 2 bases, J lost 0 bases, and 6 bases stayed unmatched. The CDR3 covers 16 residues.

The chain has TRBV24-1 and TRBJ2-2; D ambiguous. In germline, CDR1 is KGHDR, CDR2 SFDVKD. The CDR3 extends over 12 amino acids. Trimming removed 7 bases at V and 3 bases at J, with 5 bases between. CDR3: CATRADTGELFF. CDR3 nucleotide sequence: TGTGCCACCAGGGCAGACACCGGGGAGCTGTTTTTT.

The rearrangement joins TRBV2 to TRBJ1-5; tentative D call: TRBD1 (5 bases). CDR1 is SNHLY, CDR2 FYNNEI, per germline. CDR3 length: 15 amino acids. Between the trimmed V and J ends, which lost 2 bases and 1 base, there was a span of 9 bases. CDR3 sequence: CASSEKGISNQPQHF. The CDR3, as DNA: TGTGCCAGCAGTGAAAAGGGGATAAGCAATCAGCCCCAGCATTTT.

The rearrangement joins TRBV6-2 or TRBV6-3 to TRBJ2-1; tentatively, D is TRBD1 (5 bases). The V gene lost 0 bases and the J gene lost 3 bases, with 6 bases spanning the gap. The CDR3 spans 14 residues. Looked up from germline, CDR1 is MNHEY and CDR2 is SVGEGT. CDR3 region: CASSYSGLYNEQFF. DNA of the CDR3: TGTGCCAGCAGTTACTCGGGGCTCTACAATGAGCAGTTCTTC.

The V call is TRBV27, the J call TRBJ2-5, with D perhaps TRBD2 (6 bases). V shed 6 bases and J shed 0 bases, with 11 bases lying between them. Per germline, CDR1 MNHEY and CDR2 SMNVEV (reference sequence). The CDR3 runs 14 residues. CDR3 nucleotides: TGTGCCAGCAGCCCGGAGGGGAACCAAGAGACCCAGTACTTC. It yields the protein CASSPEGNQETQYF.

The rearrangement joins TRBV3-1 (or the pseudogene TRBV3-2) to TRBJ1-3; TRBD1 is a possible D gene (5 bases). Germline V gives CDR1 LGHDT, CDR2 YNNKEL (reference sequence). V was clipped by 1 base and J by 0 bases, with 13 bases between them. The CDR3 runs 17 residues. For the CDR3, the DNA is TGTGCCAGCAGCCAAGCGGGAGGGGTTCTCTCTGGAAACACCATATATTTT. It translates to CASSQAGGVLSGNTIYF.